This TCR beta chain was recorded in a study of blood T cell repertoires in COVID-19. The germline CDR1 and CDR2 sequences are MDHEN and SYDVKM. V lost 1 base and J lost 6, with 10 bases in between. This CDR3 has 14 residues. Produced via immunoSEQ multiplex PCR; TCRdb's table is partial and in-frame only. The table has 250,000 to 350,000 clones, more than 75% seen once; the top ten hold 2% to 3%. This clone appeared a single time. This TCR was sampled from a man aged 55 to 70 who had recovered from COVID-19. The V and J genes are TRBV28 and TRBJ2-1; maybe TRBD2 (6 bases). Sequenced: PBMCs or T cells enriched from blood (not recorded which). The CDR3 nucleotides read TGTGCCAGCAGTTTATCAGGGAGGCTCAATGAGCAGTTCTTC. Its protein product is CASSLSGRLNEQFF.